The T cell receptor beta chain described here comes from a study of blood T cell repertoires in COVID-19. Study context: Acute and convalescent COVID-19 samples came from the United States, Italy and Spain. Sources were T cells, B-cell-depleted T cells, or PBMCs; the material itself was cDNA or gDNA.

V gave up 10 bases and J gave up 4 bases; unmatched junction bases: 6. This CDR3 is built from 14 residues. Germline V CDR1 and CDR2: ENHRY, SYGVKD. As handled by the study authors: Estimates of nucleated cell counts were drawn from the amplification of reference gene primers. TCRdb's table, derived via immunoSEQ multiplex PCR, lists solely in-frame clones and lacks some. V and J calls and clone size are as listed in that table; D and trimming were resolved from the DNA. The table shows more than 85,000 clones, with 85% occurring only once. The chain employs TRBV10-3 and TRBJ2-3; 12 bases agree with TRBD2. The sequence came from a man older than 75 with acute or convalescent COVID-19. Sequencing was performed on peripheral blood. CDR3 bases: TGTGCCACCAAGGGGACTAGCGGGCCAGATACGCAGTATTTT. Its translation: CATKGTSGPDTQYF.